One sample yielded the 28 T cell receptor beta chains listed below, sequenced in a study of blood T cell repertoires in COVID-19. TCRdb's copy holds only in-frame clones and misses some; the assay was immunoSEQ multiplex PCR. The table records over 100,000 clones, less than 85% of them present only once. The sequencing sample was made of peripheral blood. Every receptor here comes from a woman aged 55-69 years with acute or convalescent COVID-19.

The chain employs TRBV5-6 and TRBJ2-5; D is unresolved. V dropped 2 bases and J dropped 2 bases, with 16 bases sitting between them. The CDR3 sequence is 16 residues long. Germline CDR1 is SGHDT and CDR2 is YYEEEE. The CDR3 DNA reads TGTGCCAGCAGCTTAGGCCGCCAGGTTCGGCAAGAGACCCAGTACTTC. It encodes CASSLGRQVRQETQYF.

The J gene is TRBJ2-3, the V gene TRBV24-1; D perhaps matches TRBD2 (6 bases). Germline V gene lookup returns CDR1 KGHDR and CDR2 SFDVKD. The V gene lost 2 bases and the J gene lost 8 bases, with 7 bases spanning the gap. The CDR3 has 12 residues. The CDR3 is CATSDWRGTQYF. The CDR3 DNA reads TGTGCCACCAGTGATTGGCGGGGTACGCAGTATTTT.

J is TRBJ1-1 and V is TRBV10-3; 7 bases line up with TRBD1. The CDR3 is 14 residues long. V lost 2 bases and J lost 5; bases outside the gene matches: 5. Germline values: CDR1 ENHRY, CDR2 SYGVKD. The CDR3 loop reads CAISEKIQGTEAFF. The CDR3 DNA sequence: TGTGCCATCAGTGAGAAGATACAGGGGACTGAAGCTTTCTTT.

The J gene is TRBJ1-2, the V gene TRBV2; D gene uncertain. This CDR3 has 16 residues. V lost 6 bases, J lost 4 bases, and 21 bases lay in between. Germline loops: CDR1 SNHLY, CDR2 FYNNEI. CDR3 sequence reads: CASSLPAAGLLYGYTF. CDR3 nucleotide sequence: TGTGCCAGCAGCCTGCCCGCGGCGGGTCTGCTCTATGGCTACACCTTC.

This chain connects TRBV5-4 to TRBJ2-7, with 8 bases lining up with TRBD1. The germline gives CDR1 SGHNT, CDR2 YYREEE (reference sequence). The CDR3 spans 15 residues. V was pared by 2 bases and J by 6 bases, with 10 bases of the junction left unmatched. The CDR3 protein is CASSLPGQVSSEQYV. As DNA, the CDR3 is TGTGCCAGCAGCTTACCGGGACAGGTCTCTTCCGAGCAGTACGTC.

The rearrangement joins TRBV7-9 to TRBJ1-1; a weak D match, TRBD1 (6 bases). Germline values: CDR1 SEHNR, CDR2 FQNEAQ (reference sequence). The CDR3 totals 14 residues. V was cut by 0 bases and J by 10 bases, with 15 bases left in between. The CDR3 DNA reads as TGTGCCAGCAGCTTAGCCATCGACCAGGGGAGAGCTTTCTTT. This sequence encodes CASSLAIDQGRAFF.

The rearrangement links TRBV2 to TRBJ1-5; 8 bases fit TRBD1. This CDR3 spans 18 amino acids. Trimming removed 5 bases from V and 0 bases from J; junction bases left unmatched: 12. CDR1 and CDR2 from the germline V gene are SNHLY and FYNNEI. CDR3 loop: CASSQPRQGPYSNQPQHF. As DNA, the CDR3 is TGTGCCAGCAGTCAACCTCGACAGGGGCCCTATAGCAATCAGCCCCAGCATTTT. Together with reference TRBV2 and TRBJ1-5, the CDR3 gives the full variable domain: EPEVTQTPSHQVTQMGQEVILRCVPISNHLYFYWYRQILGQKVEFLVSFYNNEISEKSEIFDDQFSVERPDGSNFTLKIRSTKLEDSAMYFCASSQPRQGPYSNQPQHFGDGTRLSIL.

The genes are TRBV30 and TRBJ1-2; tentatively, D is TRBD1 (5 bases). The CDR3 totals 13 residues. Between the trimmed V and J ends, which lost 6 bases and 3 bases, there was a span of 14 bases. CDR1 is GTSNPN, CDR2 SVGIG, per germline (reference sequence). The CDR3 here is CACLGGTDYGYTF. The CDR3 nucleotides read TGTGCCTGCCTCGGGGGGACGGACTATGGCTACACCTTC. The whole variable domain, remainder taken from reference TRBV30 and TRBJ1-2, is SQTIHQWPATLVQPVGSPLSLECTVEGTSNPNLYWYRQAAGRGLQLLFYSVGIGQISSEVPQNLSASRPQDRQFILSSKKLLLSDSGFYLCACLGGTDYGYTFGSGTRLTVV.

V and J are TRBV3-1 (or the pseudogene TRBV3-2) and TRBJ2-2; maybe TRBD2 (6 bases). The CDR3 runs to 16 residues. CDR1 is LGHDT, CDR2 YNNKEL, per germline (reference sequence). V was pared by 1 base and J by 5 bases, with 14 bases between. The CDR3 DNA reads as TGTGCCAGCAGCCAAGTTAAGGCCAGCGGGACCGGGGAGCTGTTTTTT. This translates into CASSQVKASGTGELFF.

This clone was seen a handful of times. The chain is built from TRBV7-9 and TRBJ1-2; D not resolved. The germline gives CDR1 SEHNR, CDR2 FQNEAQ (reference sequence). V lost 3 bases and J 9 bases, leaving 20 bases between the germline ends. There are 15 residues in the CDR3. CDR3 region: CASSLRSGAMSSYTF. In DNA form, the CDR3 reads TGTGCCAGCAGCTTGAGGTCGGGTGCCATGTCTAGCTACACCTTC.

The V gene is TRBV28, the J gene TRBJ1-6; unclear D gene. CDR3 length equals 14 residues. The germline gives CDR1 MDHEN, CDR2 SYDVKM. Trimming took off 3 bases at V and 10 bases at J, with 13 bases between the two ends. CDR3 residues: CASSFGPGVSPLHF. The CDR3 nucleotides read TGTGCCAGCAGTTTCGGTCCCGGGGTATCACCCCTCCACTTT. Based on the CDR3 plus reference TRBV28 and TRBJ1-6, the full variable domain is DVKVTQSSRYLVKRTGEKVFLECVQDMDHENMFWYRQDPGLGLRLIYFSYDVKMKEKGDIPEGYSVSREKKERFSLILESASTNQTSMYLCASSFGPGVSPLHFGNGTRLTVT.

The chain is built from TRBV28 and TRBJ1-2; 9 bases are shared with TRBD1. The trim removed 3 bases at V and 4 bases at J, leaving 3 bases unmatched. CDR3 length: 14 residues. Germline loops: CDR1 MDHEN, CDR2 SYDVKM. The CDR3 DNA is TGTGCCAGCAGTTTCCGGGACAGGGTCTATGGCTACACCTTC. Its protein product is CASSFRDRVYGYTF.

The CDR3 bases are TGCGCCAGCAGCTTGGATCCCGACAGGGGAAATGAAAAACTGTTTTTT. This sequence encodes CASSLDPDRGNEKLFF. The chain carries TRBV5-1 and TRBJ1-4; TRBD1 matches at 8 bases. The CDR3 is made up of 16 amino acids. The junction had 6 bases not matched to a gene; V was cut back by 0 bases and J by 5 bases. CDR1 SGHRS and CDR2 YFSETQ come from the germline V gene.

This rearrangement joins TRBV9 to TRBJ1-4; D may be TRBD1 (6 bases). Germline assignment: CDR1 SGDLS and CDR2 YYNGEE. Trimming removed 0 bases at V and 7 bases at J, with 16 bases between. The CDR3 length is 16 residues. In DNA, the CDR3 is TGTGCCAGCAGCGTAGGACAGGACCTATTCCTTGAAAAACTGTTTTTT. Translation: CASSVGQDLFLEKLFF. The complete variable domain, with remaining parts taken from reference TRBV9 and TRBJ1-4, reads DSGVTQTPKHLITATGQRVTLRCSPRSGDLSVYWYQQSLDQGLQFLIQYYNGEERAKGNILERFSAQQFPDLHSELNLSSLELGDSALYFCASSVGQDLFLEKLFFGSGTQLSVL.

The count of this clone is one. This rearrangement joins TRBV18 to TRBJ2-7; D is uncertain. The V and J ends lost 6 bases and 0 bases respectively, with 9 bases between them. CDR3 size: 13 residues. CDR1 and CDR2 (germline): KGHSH, LQKENI. The CDR3 loop reads CASSPGLSYEQYF. CDR3 bases: TGTGCCAGCTCCCCGGGTCTCTCCTACGAGCAGTACTTC.

This clone has only one observation. This chain joins TRBV11-1 and TRBJ2-4; 7 bases fit TRBD1. Germline assignment: CDR1 SGHAT and CDR2 FQDESV (reference sequence). This CDR3 has 15 residues. Trimming took 4 bases from V and 1 from J; bases not matched to a gene: 4. This chain's CDR3 is CASSSRGLAKNIQYF. The CDR3, as DNA: TGTGCCAGCAGCTCAAGGGGGCTGGCCAAAAACATTCAGTACTTC. Supplemented by reference TRBV11-1 and TRBJ2-4, the full variable domain reads EAEVAQSPRYKITEKSQAVAFWCDPISGHATLYWYRQILGQGPELLVQFQDESVVDDSQLPKDRFSAERLKGVDSTLKIQPAELGDSAMYLCASSSRGLAKNIQYFGAGTRLSVL.

This clone has only a few counts. The V call is TRBV12-5, the J call TRBJ2-2; TRBD1 matches 8 bases. This CDR3 has 16 amino acids. Germline V gene data show CDR1 as LGHNT and CDR2 as FRNRAP. The ends lost 2 bases at V and 2 bases at J; junction bases unmatched: 4. The CDR3 spells CASGLLQGANTGELFF. The CDR3 region has the DNA TGTGCTAGTGGTTTGTTGCAGGGGGCTAACACCGGGGAGCTGTTTTTT.

The genes are TRBV24-1 and TRBJ1-3, with D possibly TRBD1 on 6 matching bases. The CDR3 covers 13 residues. Germline loops: CDR1 KGHDR, CDR2 SFDVKD. Trimming took off 4 bases at V and 11 bases at J, with 14 bases between the two ends. The CDR3 DNA is TGTGCCACCAGTGAAGGAGACAGACAGGCCATATATTTT. Translated: CATSEGDRQAIYF.

J is TRBJ1-1 and V is TRBV11-2; D gene ambiguous. V was cut by 8 bases and J by 1 base, with 5 bases left in between. Looked up from germline, CDR1 is SGHAT and CDR2 is FQNNGV. The CDR3 is made up of 11 amino acids. The CDR3 region has the DNA TGTGCCAGCCGAGGGAACACTGAAGCTTTCTTT. Protein: CASRGNTEAFF. The full variable domain, completed using reference TRBV11-2 and TRBJ1-1, is EAGVAQSPRYKIIEKRQSVAFWCNPISGHATLYWYQQILGQGPKLLIQFQNNGVVDDSQLPKDRFSAERLKGVDSTLKIQPAKLEDSAVYLCASRGNTEAFFGQGTRLTVV.

This clone was detected once. V and J are TRBV7-9 and TRBJ2-2, with TRBD2 matching over 9 bases. Unmatched junction bases numbered 11, after V lost 5 bases and J lost 7 bases. The CDR3 sequence is 16 residues long. Germline V gene sequence: CDR1 SEHNR, CDR2 FQNEAQ (reference sequence). The CDR3 protein is CASSPHGGGAGGELFF. Here the CDR3 DNA reads TGTGCCAGCAGCCCCCACGGCGGGGGGGCTGGCGGGGAGCTGTTTTTT.

This chain links TRBV30 with TRBJ2-4; 8 bases align to TRBD1. This CDR3 is built from 13 residues. Trimming took 4 bases from V and 8 from J; bases not matched to a gene: 7. Germline loops: CDR1 GTSNPN, CDR2 SVGIG (reference sequence). This CDR3 reads CAWTPGGADIQYF. The CDR3 region has the DNA TGTGCCTGGACCCCAGGGGGCGCGGACATTCAGTACTTC. The whole variable domain, filled in from reference TRBV30 and TRBJ2-4, reads SQTIHQWPATLVQPVGSPLSLECTVEGTSNPNLYWYRQAAGRGLQLLFYSVGIGQISSEVPQNLSASRPQDRQFILSSKKLLLSDSGFYLCAWTPGGADIQYFGAGTRLSVL.

The chain employs TRBV18 and TRBJ1-4; TRBD1 agrees at 7 bases. V gave up 8 bases and J gave up 4 bases; unmatched junction bases: 7. Germline V gene lookup returns CDR1 KGHSH and CDR2 LQKENI. This CDR3 has 14 residues. The CDR3 sequence: CASTRDSNNEKLFF. The CDR3 bases are TGTGCCAGCACCCGGGACAGCAATAATGAAAAACTGTTTTTT.

The sample holds a few counts of this clone. The J gene is TRBJ2-7, the V gene TRBV7-9; D remains unclear. V was pared by 8 bases and J by 3 bases, with 11 bases between. Per the germline V gene, CDR1 is SEHNR and CDR2 is FQNEAQ (reference sequence). This CDR3 has 12 residues. The CDR3 DNA reads TGTGCCAGCGCGAGTCTCCACTACGAGCAGTACTTC. Translation: CASASLHYEQYF.

The chain couples TRBV21-1 to TRBJ2-1; the D call of TRBD1 is as the table states it, not checked on the DNA. TRBV21-1 is labeled a pseudogene. The CDR3 has 15 amino acids. The CDR3 coding sequence is TGTGCCACCCATCCTCAGGGGAATCCCTACAATGAGCAGTTCTTC. Protein product: CATHPQGNPYNEQFF.

This clone was recorded only once. V usage is TRBV6-1 and J usage is TRBJ1-2, with 7 bases fitting TRBD1. The CDR3 is 16 residues long. V lost 4 bases to trimming and J lost 9 bases; unmatched junction nucleotides: 17. Germline CDR1 MNHNS, CDR2 SASEGT. This CDR3 is CASSAMSRIGGDRYTF. The CDR3 region has the DNA TGTGCCAGCAGTGCGATGTCGCGGATAGGGGGCGATCGCTACACCTTC.

The V call is TRBV2, the J call TRBJ1-4; D might be TRBD1 (5 bases). Germline assignment: CDR1 SNHLY and CDR2 FYNNEI. The V end lost 4 bases, the J end lost 4 bases, and 7 bases lay between the germline ends. The length of the CDR3 is 13 residues. CDR3: CASSGTSNEKLFF. The CDR3 nucleotides are TGTGCCAGCAGTGGGACAAGTAATGAAAAACTGTTTTTT. The full variable domain, completed using reference TRBV2 and TRBJ1-4, is EPEVTQTPSHQVTQMGQEVILRCVPISNHLYFYWYRQILGQKVEFLVSFYNNEISEKSEIFDDQFSVERPDGSNFTLKIRSTKLEDSAMYFCASSGTSNEKLFFGSGTQLSVL.

This rearrangement joins TRBV10-1 to TRBJ2-5; possibly TRBD1 for D (5 bases). The CDR3 totals 13 residues. The V gene lost 9 bases and the J gene lost 1 base, with 12 bases spanning the gap. The germline CDR1 and CDR2 sequences are WNHNN and SYGVQD (reference sequence). CDR3 amino acids: CASSRQLQETQYF. As DNA, the CDR3 is TGCGCCAGTTCCCGACAGCTCCAAGAGACCCAGTACTTC.

The CDR3 nucleotides read TGTGCCACCAGTGATTCCCTTTACAGGTTGAACACCGGGGAGCTGTTTTTT. Residues: CATSDSLYRLNTGELFF. V usage is TRBV24-1 and J usage is TRBJ2-2; D is perhaps TRBD1 (5 bases). The germline gives CDR1 KGHDR, CDR2 SFDVKD. The CDR3 has 17 residues. The V gene lost 2 bases and the J gene lost 1 base, with 13 bases spanning the gap.